Listed below are T cell receptor beta chains from one sample, sequenced in a study of cytomegalovirus exposure and HLA in healthy donors. Data came from immunoSEQ multiplex PCR; TCRdb stores just in-frame clones and leaves some out. The table lists some 290,000 clones, approximately 88% of them singletons. Sequenced sample: PBMCs. Every receptor here comes from a man aged 30 to 39 in good health and CMV-seronegative. CDR3s include the opening cysteine and the closing phenylalanine or tryptophan. The D gene is left open where the match is weak. Size is omitted from some rows. Given values are once, few, many or a class for expanded clones.

j_call | d_call | v_call | clone_size | cdr3_aa | cdr3_nt
TRBJ2-1 | . | TRBV6-1 | . | CASSDHGTPNGNEQFF | TGTGCCAGCAGTGATCACGGGACTCCAAACGGCAATGAGCAGTTCTTC
TRBJ2-5 | TRBD2 | TRBV29-1 | once | CSVGETSGGGTQYF | TGCAGCGTTGGGGAGACTAGCGGGGGTGGGACCCAGTACTTC
TRBJ2-7 | . | TRBV7-9 | . | CATEGGTDPRSSYEQYF | TGTGCCACTGAAGGCGGGACGGACCCTAGGAGCTCCTACGAGCAGTACTTC
TRBJ2-6 | TRBD1 | TRBV7-2 | . | CASSLIQGAGANVLTF | TGTGCCAGCAGCTTAATCCAGGGGGCTGGGGCCAACGTCCTGACTTTC
TRBJ1-2 | . | TRBV29-1 | . | CSVVLGGGNSIEYTF | TGCAGCGTCGTTTTAGGGGGGGGGAATTCGATCGAGTACACCTTC
TRBJ2-7 | TRBD1 | TRBV6-1 | . | CASSGTGVNSYEQYF | TGTGCCAGCAGTGGGACAGGGGTAAACTCCTACGAGCAGTACTTC
TRBJ2-6 | . | TRBV19 | . | CASSESGANVLTF | TGTGCCAGTAGTGAGTCTGGGGCCAACGTCCTGACTTTC
TRBJ1-5 | TRBD1 | TRBV6-5 | . | CASRGQGPGQPQHF | TGTGCCAGCAGGGGACAGGGTCCGGGGCAGCCCCAGCATTTT
TRBJ2-3 | . | TRBV5-1 | . | CASSLGQPGTDTQYF | TGCGCCAGCAGCTTAGGACAGCCTGGCACAGATACGCAGTATTTT
TRBJ1-3 | . | TRBV6-1 | . | CATHRGGGNTIYF | TGTGCCACGCACCGCGGAGGTGGAAACACCATATATTTT
TRBJ1-2 | . | TRBV13 | . | CASSLKKEMRYGYTF | TGTGCCAGCAGCTTAAAGAAGGAGATGCGCTATGGCTACACCTTC
TRBJ2-7 | TRBD1 | TRBV15 | . | CATSSGQGRASYEQYF | TGTGCCACCAGCAGCGGACAGGGGAGAGCCTCCTACGAGCAGTACTTC
TRBJ1-1 | TRBD1 | TRBV29-1 | . | CSVGDRVATEAFF | TGCAGCGTTGGGGACAGGGTAGCCACTGAAGCTTTCTTT
TRBJ1-2 | . | TRBV27 | . | CASSPQGGYGYTF | TGTGCCAGCAGTCCCCAGGGTGGCTATGGCTACACCTTC
TRBJ2-3 | . | TRBV25-1 | . | CASSGGGLTDTQYF | TGTGCCAGCAGTGGGGGGGGGCTCACAGATACGCAGTATTTT
TRBJ2-7 | . | TRBV27 | . | CASSRRYTGIPNSHEQYF | TGTGCCAGCAGTCGGCGATACACCGGGATCCCGAATTCCCACGAGCAGTACTTC
TRBJ1-6 | . | TRBV5-5 | . | CASSTVQGGTPLHF | TGTGCCAGCAGCACTGTACAGGGAGGGACACCCCTCCACTTT
TRBJ1-3 | . | TRBV5-4 | . | CASSQGNSGNTIYF | TGTGCCAGCAGCCAGGGGAACTCTGGAAACACCATATATTTT
TRBJ1-4 | TRBD1 | TRBV5-4 | . | CASSLDRGLGEKLFF | TGTGCCAGCAGCTTGGACAGGGGGCTCGGTGAAAAACTGTTTTTT
TRBJ1-2 | . | TRBV5-1 | . | CASSLLVGNYGYTF | TGCGCCAGCAGCTTGCTAGTTGGGAACTATGGCTACACCTTC
TRBJ1-2 | TRBD1 | TRBV19 | . | CARGRGQGRYGYTF | TGTGCCAGAGGCCGAGGACAGGGTAGGTATGGCTACACCTTC
TRBJ2-1 | TRBD2 | TRBV10-2 | few | CASSAGGYNEQFF | TGCGCCAGCAGTGCGGGGGGGTACAATGAGCAGTTCTTC
TRBJ1-3 | . | TRBV5-1 | . | CASSLRQQFSGNTIYF | TGCGCCAGCAGCTTACGGCAACAGTTCTCTGGAAACACCATATATTTT
TRBJ2-2 | . | TRBV4-3 | . | CASSQLSYNTGELFF | TGCGCCAGCAGCCAGTTGAGCTATAACACCGGGGAGCTGTTTTTT
TRBJ2-1 | TRBD2 | TRBV2 | once | CASSGGGAAYNEQFF | TGTGCCAGCAGCGGCGGGGGGGCCGCCTACAATGAGCAGTTCTTC
TRBJ2-7 | . | TRBV7-8 | once | CASSLVPGGHEQYF | TGTGCCAGCAGCTTAGTCCCCGGGGGGCACGAGCAGTACTTC
TRBJ1-4 | . | TRBV6-1 | . | CASSEGLTNEKLFF | TGTGCCAGCAGTGAGGGGCTAACTAATGAAAAACTGTTTTTT
TRBJ1-2 | . | TRBV19 | . | CASSKQGYTF | TGTGCCAGTAGTAAACAAGGCTACACCTTC
TRBJ2-3 | TRBD2 | TRBV7-2 | . | CASSLRLKTSGGSDTQYF | TGTGCCAGCAGCTTAAGACTTAAGACTAGCGGGGGGTCGGATACGCAGTATTTT
TRBJ1-2 | TRBD1 | TRBV7-2 | . | CASSNPGGASYGYTF | TGTGCCAGCAGTAACCCAGGGGGTGCGTCCTATGGCTACACCTTC
TRBJ1-6 | TRBD1 | TRBV5-6 | . | CASRGQGSSYNSPLHF | TGTGCCAGCAGAGGACAGGGAAGCTCCTATAATTCACCCCTCCACTTT
TRBJ1-4 | TRBD1 | TRBV6-5 | . | CASRTGVRNEKLFF | TGTGCCAGCCGGACAGGGGTTCGGAATGAAAAACTGTTTTTT
TRBJ1-2 | . | TRBV6-1 | . | CASSKRDRNYGYTF | TGTGCCAGCAGTAAACGAGACAGGAACTATGGCTACACCTTC
TRBJ2-1 | . | TRBV6-1 | . | CASITGFGQYEQFF | TGTGCCAGCATTACGGGTTTTGGTCAATATGAGCAGTTCTTC
TRBJ2-3 | TRBD1 | TRBV30 | . | CAWSVQGTNSDTQYF | TGTGCCTGGAGTGTACAGGGGACGAACTCAGATACGCAGTATTTT
TRBJ1-6 | . | TRBV25-1 | . | CASSEIGGPYNSPLHF | TGTGCCAGCAGTGAAATCGGGGGACCCTATAATTCACCCCTCCACTTT
TRBJ2-7 | . | TRBV5-1 | . | CASSLGSFPEQYF | TGCGCCAGCAGCTTGGGTTCGTTCCCCGAGCAGTACTTC
TRBJ2-5 | . | TRBV5-1 | once | CASSLVGGSREETQYF | TGCGCCAGCAGCTTGGTAGGAGGTTCGCGCGAAGAGACCCAGTACTTC
TRBJ1-1 | . | TRBV9 | . | CASSVAGGNTEAFF | TGTGCCAGCAGCGTAGCTGGCGGGAACACTGAAGCTTTCTTT
TRBJ2-5 | TRBD2 | TRBV6-1 | . | CASSRSGGGETQYF | TGTGCCAGCAGTAGGTCGGGAGGCGGGGAGACCCAGTACTTC
TRBJ1-6 | . | TRBV6-4 | . | CASSDRGPGGGNSPLHF | TGTGCCAGCAGTGACCGGGGACCGGGAGGGGGTAATTCACCCCTCCACTTT
TRBJ1-2 | TRBD1 | TRBV9 | . | CASSPQGGGYGYTF | TGTGCCAGCAGCCCTCAGGGGGGAGGATATGGCTACACCTTC
TRBJ1-2 | TRBD1 | TRBV11-3 | . | CASSLEGGLGGYTF | TGTGCCAGCAGCTTAGAAGGGGGCTTAGGTGGCTACACCTTC
TRBJ1-1 | . | TRBV9 | . | CASSVTQGVGGTEAFF | TGTGCCAGCAGCGTAACACAAGGTGTAGGGGGCACTGAAGCTTTCTTT
TRBJ1-1 | . | TRBV6-1 | once | CASSEEEGLRGTEAFF | TGTGCCAGCAGTGAAGAGGAGGGGTTGAGAGGCACTGAAGCTTTCTTT
TRBJ2-1 | TRBD2 | TRBV14 | . | CASSQVAGGYNEQFF | TGTGCCAGCAGCCAAGTAGCGGGGGGCTACAATGAGCAGTTCTTC
TRBJ1-6 | . | TRBV5-4 | . | CASSLVEYSKNSPLHF | TGTGCCAGCAGCTTGGTTGAGTACTCAAAAAATTCACCCCTCCACTTT
TRBJ1-3 | . | TRBV11-2 | . | CASSGVWGNTIYF | TGTGCCAGCAGTGGAGTTTGGGGAAACACCATATATTTT
TRBJ2-4 | TRBD1 | TRBV19 | few | CASSIPGTGGNIQYF | TGTGCCAGTAGTATCCCCGGGACAGGGGGTAACATTCAGTACTTC
TRBJ1-1 | TRBD1 | TRBV4-1 | . | CASSQRIPGQGVTEAFF | TGCGCCAGCAGCCAAAGGATTCCGGGACAGGGGGTTACTGAAGCTTTCTTT
TRBJ1-2 | TRBD1 | TRBV30 | once | CAWTGGFNYGYTF | TGTGCCTGGACAGGGGGCTTTAACTATGGCTACACCTTC
TRBJ2-7 | TRBD1 | TRBV13 | . | CASSRRDSSYEQYF | TGTGCCAGCAGCCGCCGGGACAGCTCCTACGAGCAGTACTTC